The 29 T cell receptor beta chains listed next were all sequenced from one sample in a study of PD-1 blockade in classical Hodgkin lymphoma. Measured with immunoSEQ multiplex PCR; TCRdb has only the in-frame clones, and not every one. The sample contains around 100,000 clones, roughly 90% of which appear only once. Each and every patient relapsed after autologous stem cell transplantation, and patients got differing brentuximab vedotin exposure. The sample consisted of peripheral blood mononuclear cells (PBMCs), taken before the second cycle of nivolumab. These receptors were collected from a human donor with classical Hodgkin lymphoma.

The CDR3 sequence is CASSLRSPSHGYTF. The CDR3 DNA follows: TGTGCCAGCAGCCTCCGGTCCCCCTCCCATGGCTACACCTTC. This chain joins TRBV6-1 and TRBJ1-2; D remains unclear. This CDR3 is 14 amino acids long. V was clipped by 6 bases and J by 6 bases, with 17 bases between them. Germline values: CDR1 MNHNS, CDR2 SASEGT.

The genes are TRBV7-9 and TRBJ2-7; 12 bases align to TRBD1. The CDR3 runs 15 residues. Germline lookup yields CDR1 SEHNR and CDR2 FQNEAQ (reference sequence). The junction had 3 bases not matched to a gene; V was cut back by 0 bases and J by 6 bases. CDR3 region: CASSLAGTGGFEQYF. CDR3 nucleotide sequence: TGTGCCAGCAGCTTAGCCGGGACAGGGGGCTTCGAGCAGTACTTC. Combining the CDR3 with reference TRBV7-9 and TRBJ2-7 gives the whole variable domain DTGVSQNPRHKITKRGQNVTFRCDPISEHNRLYWYRQTLGQGPEFLTYFQNEAQLEKSRLLSDRFSAERPKGSFSTLEIQRTEQGDSAMYLCASSLAGTGGFEQYFGPGTRLTVT.

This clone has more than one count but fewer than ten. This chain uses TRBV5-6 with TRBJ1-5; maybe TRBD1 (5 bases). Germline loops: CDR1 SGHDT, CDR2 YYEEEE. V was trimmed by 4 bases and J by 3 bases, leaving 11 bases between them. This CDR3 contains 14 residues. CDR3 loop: CASSRRQFNQPQHF. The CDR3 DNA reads TGTGCCAGCAGCCGAAGACAGTTCAATCAGCCCCAGCATTTT. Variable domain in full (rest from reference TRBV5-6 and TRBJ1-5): DAGVTQSPTHLIKTRGQQVTLRCSPKSGHDTVSWYQQALGQGPQFIFQYYEEEERQRGNFPDRFSGHQFPNYSSELNVNALLLGDSALYLCASSRRQFNQPQHFGDGTRLSIL.

This CDR3 reads CASSYSYRAREPQHF. Here the CDR3 DNA reads TGTGCCAGCAGTTACTCTTACAGGGCGCGGGAGCCCCAGCATTTT. This sequence joins TRBV6-5 and TRBJ1-5, with a possible D match to TRBD1 (6 bases). The germline V gene has CDR1 MNHEY and CDR2 SVGAGI. This CDR3 spans 15 amino acids. With 0 bases removed from V and 8 bases from J, the gap between germline ends came to 14 bases.

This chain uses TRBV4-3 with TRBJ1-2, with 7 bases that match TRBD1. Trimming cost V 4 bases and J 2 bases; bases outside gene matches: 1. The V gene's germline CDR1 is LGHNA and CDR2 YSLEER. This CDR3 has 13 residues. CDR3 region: CASSPGQNYGYTF. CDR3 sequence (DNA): TGCGCCAGCAGCCCGGGACAGAACTATGGCTACACCTTC.

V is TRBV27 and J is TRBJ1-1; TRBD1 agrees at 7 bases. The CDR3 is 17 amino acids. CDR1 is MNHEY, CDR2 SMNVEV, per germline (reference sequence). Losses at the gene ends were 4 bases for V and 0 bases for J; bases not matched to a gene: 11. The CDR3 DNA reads TGTGCCAGCAGTTCCAGGACAGGTTGGACCATGAACACTGAAGCTTTCTTT. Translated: CASSSRTGWTMNTEAFF.

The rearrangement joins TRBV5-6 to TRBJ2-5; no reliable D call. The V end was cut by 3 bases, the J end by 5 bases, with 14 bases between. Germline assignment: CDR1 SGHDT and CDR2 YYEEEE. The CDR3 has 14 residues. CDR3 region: CASSYSLKAETQYF. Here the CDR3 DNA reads TGTGCCAGCAGCTATAGCCTAAAAGCGGAGACCCAGTACTTC.

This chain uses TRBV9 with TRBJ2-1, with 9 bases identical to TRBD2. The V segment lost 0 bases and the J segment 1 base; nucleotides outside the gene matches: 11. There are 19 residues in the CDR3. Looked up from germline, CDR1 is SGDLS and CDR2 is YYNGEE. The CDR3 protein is CASSVARGGAFASYNEQFF. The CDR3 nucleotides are TGTGCCAGCAGCGTAGCTCGCGGGGGGGCCTTTGCTTCCTACAATGAGCAGTTCTTC.

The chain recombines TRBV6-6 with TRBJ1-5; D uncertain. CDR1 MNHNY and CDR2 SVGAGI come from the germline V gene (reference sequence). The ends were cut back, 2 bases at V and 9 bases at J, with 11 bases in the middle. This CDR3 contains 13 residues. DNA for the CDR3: TGTGCCAGCAGTTACCTCGGCACAGCGCCCCAGCATTTT. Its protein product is CASSYLGTAPQHF.

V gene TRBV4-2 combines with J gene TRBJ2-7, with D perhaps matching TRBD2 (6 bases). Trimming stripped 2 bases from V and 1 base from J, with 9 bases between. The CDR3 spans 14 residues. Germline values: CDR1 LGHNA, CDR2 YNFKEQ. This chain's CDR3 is CASSQRAGSYEQYF. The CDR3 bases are TGTGCCAGCAGCCAAAGGGCGGGGTCCTACGAGCAGTACTTC.

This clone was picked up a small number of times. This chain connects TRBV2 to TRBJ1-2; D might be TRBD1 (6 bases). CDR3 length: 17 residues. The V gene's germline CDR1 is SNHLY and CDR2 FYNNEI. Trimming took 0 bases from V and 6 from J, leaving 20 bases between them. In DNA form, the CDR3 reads TGTGCCAGCAGTGAAGCGCTTCGACAGGACACGATGGATGGCTACACCTTC. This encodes CASSEALRQDTMDGYTF. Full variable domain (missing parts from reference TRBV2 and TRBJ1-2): EPEVTQTPSHQVTQMGQEVILRCVPISNHLYFYWYRQILGQKVEFLVSFYNNEISEKSEIFDDQFSVERPDGSNFTLKIRSTKLEDSAMYFCASSEALRQDTMDGYTFGSGTRLTVV.

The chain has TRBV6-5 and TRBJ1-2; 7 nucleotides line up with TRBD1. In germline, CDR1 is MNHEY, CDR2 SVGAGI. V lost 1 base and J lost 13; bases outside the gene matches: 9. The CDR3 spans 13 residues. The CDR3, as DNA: TGTGCCAGCAGTTACTACCTAGGGGGCGAGGTCACCTTC. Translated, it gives CASSYYLGGEVTF.

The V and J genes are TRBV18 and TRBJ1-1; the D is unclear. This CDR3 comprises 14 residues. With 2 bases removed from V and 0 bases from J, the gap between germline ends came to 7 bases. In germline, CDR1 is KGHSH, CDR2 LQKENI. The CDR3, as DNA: TGTGCCAGCTCACCAAAACAGCTGAACACTGAAGCTTTCTTT. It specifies CASSPKQLNTEAFF. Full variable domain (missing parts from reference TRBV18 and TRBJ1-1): NAGVMQNPRHLVRRRGQEARLRCSPMKGHSHVYWYRQLPEEGLKFMVYLQKENIIDESGMPKERFSAEFPKEGPSILRIQQVVRGDSAAYFCASSPKQLNTEAFFGQGTRLTVV.

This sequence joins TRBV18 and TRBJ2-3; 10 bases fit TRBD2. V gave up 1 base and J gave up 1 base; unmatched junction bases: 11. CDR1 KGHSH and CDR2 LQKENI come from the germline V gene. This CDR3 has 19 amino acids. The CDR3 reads CASSPLPSGGLPGTDTQYF. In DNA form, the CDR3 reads TGTGCCAGCTCACCACTTCCTAGCGGGGGCCTCCCGGGCACAGATACGCAGTATTTT.

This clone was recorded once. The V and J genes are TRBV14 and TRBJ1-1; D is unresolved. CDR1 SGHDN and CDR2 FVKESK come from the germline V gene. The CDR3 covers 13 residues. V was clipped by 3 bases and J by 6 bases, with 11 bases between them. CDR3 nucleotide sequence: TGTGCCAGCAGCCATGCCGATTGGGCTGAAGCTTTCTTT. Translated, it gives CASSHADWAEAFF.

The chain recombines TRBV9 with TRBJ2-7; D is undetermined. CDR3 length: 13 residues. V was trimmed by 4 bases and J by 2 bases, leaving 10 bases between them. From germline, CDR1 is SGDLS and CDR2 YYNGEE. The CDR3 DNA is TGTGCCAGCAGCCCCTCCGAGGCCTACGAGCAGTACTTC. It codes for CASSPSEAYEQYF.

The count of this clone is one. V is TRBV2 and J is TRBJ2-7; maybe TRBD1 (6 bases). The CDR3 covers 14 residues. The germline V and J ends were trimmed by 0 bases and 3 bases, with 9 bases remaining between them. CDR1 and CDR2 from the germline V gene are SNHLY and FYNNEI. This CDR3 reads CASSEAQGHYEQYF. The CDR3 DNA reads TGTGCCAGCAGTGAAGCACAGGGACACTACGAGCAGTACTTC.

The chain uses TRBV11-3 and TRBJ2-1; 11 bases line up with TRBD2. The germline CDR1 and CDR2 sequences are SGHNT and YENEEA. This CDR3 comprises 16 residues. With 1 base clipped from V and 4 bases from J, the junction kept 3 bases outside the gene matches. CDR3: CASSLAASGGYNEQFF. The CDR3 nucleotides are TGTGCCAGCAGCTTAGCGGCTAGCGGGGGGTACAATGAGCAGTTCTTC.

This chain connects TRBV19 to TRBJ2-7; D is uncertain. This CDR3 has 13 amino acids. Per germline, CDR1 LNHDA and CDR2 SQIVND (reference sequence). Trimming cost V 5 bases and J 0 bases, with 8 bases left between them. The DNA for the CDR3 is TGTGCCAGTAGTTTAGGAGACTCCTACGAGCAGTACTTC. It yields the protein CASSLGDSYEQYF.

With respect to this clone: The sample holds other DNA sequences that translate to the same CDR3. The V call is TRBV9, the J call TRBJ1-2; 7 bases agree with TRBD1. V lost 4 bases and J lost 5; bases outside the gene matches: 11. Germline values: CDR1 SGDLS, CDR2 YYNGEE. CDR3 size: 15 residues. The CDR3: CASSTVTGFVYGYTF. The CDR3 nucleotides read TGTGCCAGCAGCACGGTGACAGGGTTTGTTTATGGCTACACCTTC.

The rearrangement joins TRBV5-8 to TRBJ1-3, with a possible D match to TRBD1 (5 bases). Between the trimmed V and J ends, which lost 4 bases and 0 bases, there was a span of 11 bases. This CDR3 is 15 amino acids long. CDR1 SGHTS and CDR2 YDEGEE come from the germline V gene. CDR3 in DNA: TGTGCCAGCAGCCCCGGGACTTACTCTGGAAACACCATATATTTT. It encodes CASSPGTYSGNTIYF.

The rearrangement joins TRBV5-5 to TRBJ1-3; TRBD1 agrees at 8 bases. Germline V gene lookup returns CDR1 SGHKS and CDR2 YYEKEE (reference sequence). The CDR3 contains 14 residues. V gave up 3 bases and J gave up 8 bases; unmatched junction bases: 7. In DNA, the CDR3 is TGTGCCAGCAGCTGGACAGGGTTGGAGGACACCATATATTTT. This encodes CASSWTGLEDTIYF.

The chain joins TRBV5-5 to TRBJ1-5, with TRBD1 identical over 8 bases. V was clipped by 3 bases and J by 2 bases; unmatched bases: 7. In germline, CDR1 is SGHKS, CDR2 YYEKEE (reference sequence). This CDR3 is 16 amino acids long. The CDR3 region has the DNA TGTGCCAGCAGCTCGACAGGGGATTATGGCAATCAGCCCCAGCATTTT. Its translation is CASSSTGDYGNQPQHF.

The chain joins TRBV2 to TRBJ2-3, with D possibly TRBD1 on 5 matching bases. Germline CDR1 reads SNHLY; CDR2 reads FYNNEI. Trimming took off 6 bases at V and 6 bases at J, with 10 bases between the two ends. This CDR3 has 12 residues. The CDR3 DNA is TGTGCCAGCAGCTGGGGCCCCGATACGCAGTATTTT. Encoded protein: CASSWGPDTQYF.

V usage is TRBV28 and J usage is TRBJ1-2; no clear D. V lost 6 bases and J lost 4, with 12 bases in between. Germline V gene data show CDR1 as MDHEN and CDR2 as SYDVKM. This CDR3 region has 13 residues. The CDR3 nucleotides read TGTGCCAGCAGCGAGGACGGATTCTATGGCTACACCTTC. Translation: CASSEDGFYGYTF.

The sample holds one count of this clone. For the CDR3, the DNA is TGTGCCAGCAGTGAACGGAGGGTCCGCGAGCAGTACTTC. Protein: CASSERRVREQYF. V is TRBV6-1 and J is TRBJ2-7, with TRBD2 as a possible D gene (6 bases). The CDR3 has 13 amino acids. The germline gives CDR1 MNHNS, CDR2 SASEGT. The V end lost 2 bases, the J end lost 6 bases, and 11 bases lay between the germline ends.

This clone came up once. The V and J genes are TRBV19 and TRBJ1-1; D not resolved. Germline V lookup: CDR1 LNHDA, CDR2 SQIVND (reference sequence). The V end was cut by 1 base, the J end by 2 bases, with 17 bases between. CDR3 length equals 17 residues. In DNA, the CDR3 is TGTGCCAGTAGTATAGGCGGAGGATACGGAAGTAACACTGAAGCTTTCTTT. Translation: CASSIGGGYGSNTEAFF.

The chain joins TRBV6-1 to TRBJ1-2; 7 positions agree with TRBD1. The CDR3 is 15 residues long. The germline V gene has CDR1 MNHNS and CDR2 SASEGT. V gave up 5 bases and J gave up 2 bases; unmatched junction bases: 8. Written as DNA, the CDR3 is TGTGCCAGCAGTACATCGACAGGGCCGAACTATGGCTACACCTTC. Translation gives CASSTSTGPNYGYTF.

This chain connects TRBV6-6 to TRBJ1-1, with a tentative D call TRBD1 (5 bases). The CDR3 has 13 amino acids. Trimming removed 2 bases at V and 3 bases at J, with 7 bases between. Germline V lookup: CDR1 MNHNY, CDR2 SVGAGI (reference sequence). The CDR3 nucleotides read TGTGCCAGCAGTTACGGGGGTTACACTGAAGCTTTCTTT. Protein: CASSYGGYTEAFF.